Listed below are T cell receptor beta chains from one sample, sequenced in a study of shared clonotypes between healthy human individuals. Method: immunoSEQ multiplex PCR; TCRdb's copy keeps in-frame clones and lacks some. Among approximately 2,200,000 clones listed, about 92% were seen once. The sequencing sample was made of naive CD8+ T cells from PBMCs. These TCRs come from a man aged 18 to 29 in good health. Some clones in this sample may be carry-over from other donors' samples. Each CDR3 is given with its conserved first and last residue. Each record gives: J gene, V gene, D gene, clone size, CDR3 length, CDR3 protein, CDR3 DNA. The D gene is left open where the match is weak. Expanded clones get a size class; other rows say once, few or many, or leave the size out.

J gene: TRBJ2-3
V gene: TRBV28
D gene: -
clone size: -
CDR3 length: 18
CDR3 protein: CASSLQGTGYTSTDTQYF
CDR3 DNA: TGTGCCAGCAGTTTACAGGGGACCGGCTACACTAGCACAGATACGCAGTATTTT

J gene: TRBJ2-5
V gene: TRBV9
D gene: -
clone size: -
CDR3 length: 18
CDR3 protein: CASSVRASGETSQETQYF
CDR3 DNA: TGTGCCAGCAGCGTTAGGGCGTCCGGGGAAACCTCTCAAGAGACCCAGTACTTC

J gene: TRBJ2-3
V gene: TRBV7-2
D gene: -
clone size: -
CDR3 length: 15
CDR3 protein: CASSSPRRSTDTQYF
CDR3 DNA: TGTGCCAGCAGCTCGCCCAGGCGGAGCACAGATACGCAGTATTTT

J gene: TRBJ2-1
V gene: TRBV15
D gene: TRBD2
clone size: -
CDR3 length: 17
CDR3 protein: CATSAVPSGSVYNEQFF
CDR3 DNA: TGTGCCACGTCGGCCGTACCGAGCGGGAGTGTCTACAATGAGCAGTTCTTC

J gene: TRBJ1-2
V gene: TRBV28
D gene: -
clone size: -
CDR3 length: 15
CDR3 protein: CASSLIQSTNYGYTF
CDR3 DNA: TGTGCCAGCAGTTTAATTCAGTCTACTAACTATGGCTACACCTTC

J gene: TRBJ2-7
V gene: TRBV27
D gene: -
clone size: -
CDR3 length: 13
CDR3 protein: CASSYGHTYEQYF
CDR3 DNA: TGTGCCAGCAGCTACGGACACACCTACGAGCAGTACTTC

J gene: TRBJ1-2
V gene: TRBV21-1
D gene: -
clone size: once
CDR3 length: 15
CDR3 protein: CASSKARRADYGYTF
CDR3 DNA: TGTGCCAGCAGCAAAGCGCGCAGGGCAGACTATGGCTACACCTTC

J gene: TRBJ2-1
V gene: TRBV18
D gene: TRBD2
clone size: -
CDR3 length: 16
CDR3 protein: CASSPPGLAGYNEQFF
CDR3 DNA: TGTGCCAGCTCACCACCTGGACTAGCGGGGTACAATGAGCAGTTCTTC

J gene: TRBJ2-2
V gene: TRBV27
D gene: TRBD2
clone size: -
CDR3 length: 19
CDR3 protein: CASSGGASGKEGDTGELFF
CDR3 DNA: TGTGCCAGCAGTGGGGGGGCTAGCGGGAAAGAAGGAGACACCGGGGAGCTGTTTTTT

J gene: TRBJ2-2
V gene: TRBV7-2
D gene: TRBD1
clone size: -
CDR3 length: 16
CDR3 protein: CASSLFRQGNTGELFF
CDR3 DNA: TGTGCCAGCAGCTTATTCCGACAGGGAAACACCGGGGAGCTGTTTTTT

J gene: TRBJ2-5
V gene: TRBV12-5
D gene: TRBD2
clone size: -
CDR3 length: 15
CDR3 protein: CASGLGTSGRETQYF
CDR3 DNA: TGTGCTAGTGGTTTGGGGACTAGCGGGAGGGAGACCCAGTACTTC

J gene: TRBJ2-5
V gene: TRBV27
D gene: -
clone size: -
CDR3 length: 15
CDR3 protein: CASSPRVGIQETQYF
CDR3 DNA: TGTGCCAGCAGTCCCCGAGTAGGGATTCAAGAGACCCAGTACTTC

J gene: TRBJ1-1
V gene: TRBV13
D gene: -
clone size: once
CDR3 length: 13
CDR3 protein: CASSAQGSTEAFF
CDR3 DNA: TGTGCCAGCAGCGCTCAGGGGTCTACTGAAGCTTTCTTT

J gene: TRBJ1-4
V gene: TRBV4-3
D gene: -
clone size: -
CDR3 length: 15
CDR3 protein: CASSPEGAPYEKLFF
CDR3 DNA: TGCGCCAGCAGCCCCGAGGGAGCCCCCTATGAAAAACTGTTTTTT

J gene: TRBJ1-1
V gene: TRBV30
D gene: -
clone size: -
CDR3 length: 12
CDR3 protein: CAWSVVGIEAFF
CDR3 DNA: TGTGCCTGGAGTGTAGTGGGAATTGAAGCTTTCTTT

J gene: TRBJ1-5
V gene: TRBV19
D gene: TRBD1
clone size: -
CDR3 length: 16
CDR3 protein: CASSPRTGMSNQPQHF
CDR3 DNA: TGTGCCAGTAGTCCACGGACAGGGATGAGCAATCAGCCCCAGCATTTT

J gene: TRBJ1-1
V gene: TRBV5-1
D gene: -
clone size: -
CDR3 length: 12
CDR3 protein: CASSLTGREAFF
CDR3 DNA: TGCGCCAGCAGCTTAACAGGGCGAGAAGCTTTCTTT

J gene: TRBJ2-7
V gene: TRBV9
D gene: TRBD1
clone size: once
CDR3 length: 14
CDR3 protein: CASSPRTGMGEQYF
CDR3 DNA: TGTGCCAGCAGCCCCAGGACAGGGATGGGAGAGCAGTACTTC

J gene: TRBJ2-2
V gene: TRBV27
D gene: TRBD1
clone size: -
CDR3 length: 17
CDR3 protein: CASSLSSGTGQSGELFF
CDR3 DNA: TGTGCCAGCAGTTTATCCTCCGGGACAGGGCAATCCGGGGAGCTGTTTTTT

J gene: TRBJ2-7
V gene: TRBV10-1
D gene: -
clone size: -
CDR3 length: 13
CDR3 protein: CASSDGHNYEQYF
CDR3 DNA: TGCGCCAGCAGTGATGGTCACAACTACGAGCAGTACTTC

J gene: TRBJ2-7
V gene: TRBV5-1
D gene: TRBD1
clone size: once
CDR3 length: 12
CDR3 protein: CASSAGGGEQYF
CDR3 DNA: TGCGCCAGCAGCGCAGGGGGTGGCGAGCAGTACTTC

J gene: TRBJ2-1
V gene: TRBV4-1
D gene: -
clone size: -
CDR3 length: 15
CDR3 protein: CASSVGVEIYNEQFF
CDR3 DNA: TGCGCCAGCAGCGTAGGGGTTGAGATCTACAATGAGCAGTTCTTC

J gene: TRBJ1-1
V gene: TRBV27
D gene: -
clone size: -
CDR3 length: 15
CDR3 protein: CASSLWNSLSTEAFF
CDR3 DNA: TGTGCCAGCAGTCTTTGGAACAGTCTAAGCACTGAAGCTTTCTTT

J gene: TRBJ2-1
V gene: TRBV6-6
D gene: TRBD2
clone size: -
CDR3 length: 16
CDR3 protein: CASSSELAGGYNEQFF
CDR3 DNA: TGTGCCAGCAGTTCCGAACTAGCGGGAGGTTACAATGAGCAGTTCTTC

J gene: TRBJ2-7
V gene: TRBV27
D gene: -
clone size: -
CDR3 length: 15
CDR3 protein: CASSLSGGASYEQYF
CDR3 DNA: TGTGCCAGCAGTTTATCTGGGGGCGCTTCTTACGAGCAGTACTTC

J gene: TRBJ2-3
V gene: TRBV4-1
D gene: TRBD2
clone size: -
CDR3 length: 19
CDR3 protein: CASSQYLESGTSGSLAQYF
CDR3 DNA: TGCGCCAGCAGCCAGTACTTGGAGTCCGGGACTAGCGGGAGCTTAGCGCAGTATTTT

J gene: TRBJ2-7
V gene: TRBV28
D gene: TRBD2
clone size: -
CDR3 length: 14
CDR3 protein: CASSFWREGAEQYF
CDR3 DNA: TGTGCCAGCAGTTTTTGGCGGGAGGGTGCCGAGCAGTACTTC

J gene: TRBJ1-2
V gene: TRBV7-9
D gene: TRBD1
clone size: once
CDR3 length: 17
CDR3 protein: CASSLPGQQTANYGYTF
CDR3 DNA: TGTGCCAGCAGCTTGCCGGGACAGCAAACAGCTAACTATGGCTACACCTTC

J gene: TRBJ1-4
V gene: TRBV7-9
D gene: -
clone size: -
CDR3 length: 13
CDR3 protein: CASRPGGDEKLFF
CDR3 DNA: TGTGCCAGCAGGCCCGGGGGCGATGAAAAACTGTTTTTT

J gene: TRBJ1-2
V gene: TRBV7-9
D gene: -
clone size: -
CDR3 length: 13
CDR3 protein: CASQSGRVDGYTF
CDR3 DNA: TGTGCCAGCCAGTCGGGCAGGGTAGATGGCTACACCTTC

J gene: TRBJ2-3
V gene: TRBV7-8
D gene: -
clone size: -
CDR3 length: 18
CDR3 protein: CASAMGEAPDPQINTQYF
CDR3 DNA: TGTGCCAGCGCTATGGGGGAGGCCCCCGATCCACAGATCAATACGCAGTATTTT

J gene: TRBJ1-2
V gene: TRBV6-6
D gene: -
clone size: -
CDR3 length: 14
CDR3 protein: CASSYSPGGYGYTF
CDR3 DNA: TGTGCCAGCAGTTACTCCCCCGGTGGCTATGGCTACACCTTC

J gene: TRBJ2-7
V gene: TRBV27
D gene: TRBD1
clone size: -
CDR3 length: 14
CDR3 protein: CASSPGQVPYEQYF
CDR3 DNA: TGTGCCAGCAGCCCGGGACAGGTACCCTACGAGCAGTACTTC

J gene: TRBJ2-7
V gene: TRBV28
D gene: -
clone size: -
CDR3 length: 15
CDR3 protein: CASSLRLEGTYEQYF
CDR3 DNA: TGTGCCAGCAGTCTCAGGTTGGAGGGGACCTACGAGCAGTACTTC

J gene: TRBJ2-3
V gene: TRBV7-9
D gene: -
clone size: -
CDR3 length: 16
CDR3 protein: CASSFPPDPSTDTQYF
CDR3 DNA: TGTGCCAGCAGCTTTCCCCCAGACCCTAGCACAGATACGCAGTATTTT

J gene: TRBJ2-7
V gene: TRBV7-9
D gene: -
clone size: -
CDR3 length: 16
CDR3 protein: CASSLARDPTAYEQYF
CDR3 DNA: TGTGCCAGCAGCTTAGCGCGGGATCCCACTGCCTACGAGCAGTACTTC

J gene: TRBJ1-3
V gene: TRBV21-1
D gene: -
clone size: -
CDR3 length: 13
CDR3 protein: CARVGVPGNTIYF
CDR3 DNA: TGTGCCCGCGTCGGAGTCCCTGGAAACACCATATATTTT

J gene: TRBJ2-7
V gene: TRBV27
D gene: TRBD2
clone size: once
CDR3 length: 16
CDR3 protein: CASSSLGAGGPYEQYF
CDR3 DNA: TGTGCCAGCAGTTCCCTTGGAGCGGGAGGGCCCTACGAGCAGTACTTC

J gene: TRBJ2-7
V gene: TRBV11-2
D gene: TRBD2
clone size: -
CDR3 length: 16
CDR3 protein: CASSLVSSGGSYEQYF
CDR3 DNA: TGTGCCAGCAGCTTAGTTTCTAGCGGGGGCTCCTACGAGCAGTACTTC

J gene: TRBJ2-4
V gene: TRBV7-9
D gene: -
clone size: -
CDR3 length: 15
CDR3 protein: CASSLPGAKKNIQYF
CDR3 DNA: TGTGCCAGCAGCTTACCAGGGGCCAAGAAAAACATTCAGTACTTC

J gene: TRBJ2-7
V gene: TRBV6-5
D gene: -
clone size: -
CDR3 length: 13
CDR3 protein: CASSYSPIYEQYF
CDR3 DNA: TGTGCCAGCAGTTACTCTCCGATATACGAGCAGTACTTC

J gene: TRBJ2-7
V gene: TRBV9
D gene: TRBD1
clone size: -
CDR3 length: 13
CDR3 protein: CASSVVPGGEQYF
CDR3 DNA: TGTGCCAGCAGCGTAGTGCCAGGGGGCGAGCAGTACTTC

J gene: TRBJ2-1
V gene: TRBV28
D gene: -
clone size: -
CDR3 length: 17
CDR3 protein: CASSLGRGILTYNEQFF
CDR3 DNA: TGTGCCAGCAGTTTAGGGCGGGGTATCCTCACCTACAATGAGCAGTTCTTC

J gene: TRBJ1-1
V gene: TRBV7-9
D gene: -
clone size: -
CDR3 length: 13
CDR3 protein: CAIPLGTGGEAFF
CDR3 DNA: TGTGCCATTCCATTAGGGACGGGGGGTGAAGCTTTCTTT

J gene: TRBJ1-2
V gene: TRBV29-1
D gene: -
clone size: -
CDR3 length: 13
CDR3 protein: CSVLSGGNYGYTF
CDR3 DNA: TGCAGCGTCCTGTCGGGCGGTAACTATGGCTACACCTTC

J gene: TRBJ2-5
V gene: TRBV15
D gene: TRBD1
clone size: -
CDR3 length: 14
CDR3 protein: CATSAAGGQETQYF
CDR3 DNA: TGTGCCACCAGCGCAGCAGGGGGCCAGGAGACCCAGTACTTC

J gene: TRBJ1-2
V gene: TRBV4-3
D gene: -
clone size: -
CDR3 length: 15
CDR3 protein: CASSQEDRAAEGYTF
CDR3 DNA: TGCGCCAGCAGCCAAGAGGATAGGGCCGCGGAGGGCTACACCTTC

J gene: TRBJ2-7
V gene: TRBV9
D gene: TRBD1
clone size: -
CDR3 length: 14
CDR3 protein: CASSGGQDPYEQYF
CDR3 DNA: TGTGCCAGCAGCGGGGGACAGGATCCCTACGAGCAGTACTTC

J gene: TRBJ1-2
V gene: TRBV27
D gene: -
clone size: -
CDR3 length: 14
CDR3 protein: CASTYTGGSADYTF
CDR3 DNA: TGTGCCAGCACTTACACGGGGGGATCGGCGGACTACACCTTC

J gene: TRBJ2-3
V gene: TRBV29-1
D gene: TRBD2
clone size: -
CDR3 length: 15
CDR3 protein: CSVLGTSGRADTQYF
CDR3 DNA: TGCAGCGTCCTCGGGACTAGCGGGAGGGCGGATACGCAGTATTTT

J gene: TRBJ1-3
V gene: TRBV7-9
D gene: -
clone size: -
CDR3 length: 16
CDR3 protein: CASSLGAGLSGNTIYF
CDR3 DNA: TGTGCCAGCAGCTTAGGGGCCGGACTCTCTGGAAACACCATATATTTT

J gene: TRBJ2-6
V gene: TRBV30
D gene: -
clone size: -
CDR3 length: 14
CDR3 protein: CACEVDSGANVLTF
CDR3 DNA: TGTGCCTGTGAAGTAGATTCTGGGGCCAACGTCCTGACTTTC

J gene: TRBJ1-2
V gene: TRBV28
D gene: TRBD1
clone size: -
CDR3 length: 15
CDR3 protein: CASSSPQGAVTRYTF
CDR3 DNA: TGTGCCAGCAGTTCGCCACAGGGGGCGGTTACGCGCTACACCTTC

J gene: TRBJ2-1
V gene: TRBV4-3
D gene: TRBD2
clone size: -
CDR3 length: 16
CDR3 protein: CASSQSQRGVYNEQFF
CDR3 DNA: TGCGCCAGCAGCCAAAGCCAGCGGGGGGTCTACAATGAGCAGTTCTTC

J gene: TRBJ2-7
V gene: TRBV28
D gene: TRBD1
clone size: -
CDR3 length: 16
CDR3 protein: CASSRLGQGAPSEQYF
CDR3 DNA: TGTGCCAGCAGTCGACTTGGACAGGGGGCGCCGAGCGAGCAGTACTTC